A single sample is the source of the 25 T cell receptor beta chains below, sequenced in a study of read filtering for tumor transcriptome and immune sequencing. This library used 300 to 500 ng RNA and molecular barcoded adaptors spanning alpha/delta and beta/gamma chains. One entry per CDR3 protein, called by TCRdb with MiXCR from the reads. The sample lists about 86,000 distinct CDR3 sequences; 10% to 15% were seen once. Sequences were obtained from a population of CD138-negative cells sorted from bone marrow. The receptor set was obtained from a donor at least 40 years old with multiple myeloma.

This clonotype was seen repeatedly, ten times or more. This chain connects TRBV6-6 to TRBJ1-1; D remains ambiguous. Germline V gives CDR1 MNHNY, CDR2 SVGAGI (reference sequence). The CDR3 extends over 13 amino acids. V was shortened by 4 bases and J by 6 bases, with 12 bases between the two germline ends. This chain's CDR3 is CASSSNSIPEAFF. CDR3 DNA: TGTGCCAGCAGTTCTAACAGTATCCCTGAAGCTTTCTTT.

This clonotype was recorded many times. CDR3 coding DNA: TGCAGTGCTATCCCTCGACTAGCGGGCCAACAAGAGACCCAGTACTTC. Protein sequence: CSAIPRLAGQQETQYF. The chain recombines TRBV20-1 with TRBJ2-5, with TRBD2 identical over 10 bases. The CDR3 contains 16 residues. V shed 4 bases and J 2 bases; nucleotides not matched to a gene: 10. CDR1 DFQATT and CDR2 SNEGSKA come from the germline V gene (reference sequence).

The J gene is TRBJ2-1, the V gene TRBV15, with TRBD1 matching 10 bases. Germline CDR1 and CDR2: LNHNV and YYDKDF (reference sequence). V lost 3 bases, J lost 8 bases, and 1 base stayed unmatched. The CDR3 is 13 residues long. The CDR3 region has the DNA TGTGCCACCAGCAGGGACAGGGGGTATGAGCAGTTCTTC. Translation gives CATSRDRGYEQFF. The whole variable domain, filled in from reference TRBV15 and TRBJ2-1, reads DAMVIQNPRYQVTQFGKPVTLSCSQTLNHNVMYWYQQKSSQAPKLLFHYYDKDFNNEADTPDNFQSRRPNTSFCFLDIRSPGLGDTAMYLCATSRDRGYEQFFGPGTRLTVL.

This clonotype was observed a few times. This sequence joins TRBV7-8 and TRBJ2-5; D is possibly TRBD2 (5 bases). The germline V gene has CDR1 SGHVS and CDR2 FQNEAQ. This CDR3 is 16 amino acids long. Deletions cut 0 bases from V and 5 bases from J, with 16 bases between. The CDR3 protein is CASSLARVRDRETQYF. The CDR3 coding sequence is TGTGCCAGCAGCTTAGCGCGAGTCCGGGATAGGGAGACCCAGTACTTC. The full variable domain, rest sourced from reference TRBV7-8 and TRBJ2-5, is GAGVSQSPRYKVAKRGQDVALRCDPISGHVSLFWYQQALGQGPEFLTYFQNEAQLDKSGLPSDRFFAERPEGSVSTLKIQRTQQEDSAVYLCASSLARVRDRETQYFGPGTRLLVL.

This clonotype occurred a few times. This is likely an artifact of a read error, given a far larger clone one base away. This chain joins TRBV12-3 or TRBV12-4 and TRBJ2-1, with D possibly matching TRBD2 (7 bases). V dropped 8 bases and J dropped 7 bases, with 18 bases sitting between them. This CDR3 is built from 14 residues. The CDR3 region has the DNA TGTGCCAGCTTGAGAAGACGGGGGGCGAATGAGCAGTTCTTC. Its protein product is CASLRRRGANEQFF.

This clonotype was seen many times. One end of the junction is discordant with germline, which a read error may explain. This chain joins TRBV7-7 and TRBJ2-5, with D hard to call. This CDR3 is built from 14 residues. Germline V gene lookup returns CDR1 SSHAT and CDR2 FNYEAQ (reference sequence). In DNA, the CDR3 is TGTGCTAGCAGCTTAGGCCGGTTCCAAGAGACCCAGTACTTC. Residues: CASSLGRFQETQYF.

This clonotype was seen many times. V is TRBV5-1 and J is TRBJ2-1; 9 bases map to TRBD2. J was trimmed by 6 bases and V by 0 bases; bases with no gene match: 7. The CDR3 length is 16 residues. The germline gives CDR1 SGHRS, CDR2 YFSETQ. The CDR3 protein is CASSLGLAALANEQFF. The CDR3 coding sequence is TGCGCCAGCAGCTTGGGACTAGCGGCCTTAGCCAATGAGCAGTTCTTC.

With regard to this clonotype: This may be a read error, as it is one base from a much larger clone. The chain recombines TRBV24-1 with TRBJ2-3; tentatively, D is TRBD1 or TRBD2 (5 bases each). Germline V gives CDR1 KGHDR, CDR2 SFDVKD. The CDR3 loop spans 15 amino acids. Trimming removed 0 bases from V and 2 bases from J, with 8 bases in between. CDR3 nucleotides: TGTGCCACCAGTGATTTGCGGGGCACCACAGATACGCAGTATTTT. It yields the protein CATSDLRGTTDTQYF.

Concerning this clonotype itself: Since a much larger clone is just one base distant, this may be a read error. The chain uses TRBV7-2 and TRBJ2-4; TRBD2 aligns across 7 bases. Per germline, CDR1 SGHTA and CDR2 FQGNSA. The ends lost 1 base at V and 8 bases at J; junction bases unmatched: 8. This CDR3 comprises 15 residues. CDR3 protein: CASSLGGPAGDIQYF. In nucleotides, the CDR3 is TGTGCCAGCAGCTTAGGGGGCCCGGCGGGAGACATTCAGTACTTC.

This clonotype has at least ten counts. The chain combines TRBV28 with TRBJ2-1; 12 bases agree with TRBD1. Trimming took 8 bases from V and 3 from J; bases not matched to a gene: 11. In germline, CDR1 is MDHEN, CDR2 SYDVKM. The CDR3 totals 17 residues. CDR3 protein: CASGGGQGAVFYNEQFF. CDR3 nucleotides: TGTGCCAGCGGGGGGGGACAGGGGGCGGTATTCTACAATGAGCAGTTCTTC.

The table lists this clonotype with many counts. This sequence joins TRBV18 and TRBJ2-1; D gene uncertain. Trimming took off 2 bases at V and 6 bases at J, with 23 bases between the two ends. CDR1 is KGHSH, CDR2 LQKENI, per germline. This CDR3 comprises 18 residues. CDR3 protein: CASSPSPGNGGPSNEQFF. The CDR3 bases are TGTGCCAGCTCACCAAGCCCCGGAAATGGTGGTCCATCCAATGAGCAGTTCTTC.

In this sample, this clonotype turned up many times. The chain links TRBV7-9 to TRBJ2-2; a possible D gene is TRBD1 (6 bases). Germline V gene lookup returns CDR1 SEHNR and CDR2 FQNEAQ (reference sequence). The germline V and J ends were trimmed by 6 bases and 0 bases, with 8 bases remaining between them. CDR3 length equals 14 residues. The CDR3 reads CASRDRSNTGELFF. The CDR3 DNA is TGTGCCAGCAGAGACAGGTCGAACACCGGGGAGCTGTTTTTT.

This clonotype has at least ten counts. This chain uses TRBV5-1 with TRBJ2-1; D might be TRBD1 (5 bases). The CDR3 loop spans 13 amino acids. Germline V lookup: CDR1 SGHRS, CDR2 YFSETQ. The V end was cut by 7 bases, the J end by 9 bases, with 17 bases between. The CDR3 is CASRPLTDSEQFF. CDR3 nucleotides: TGCGCCAGCCGCCCCTTGACAGACTCTGAGCAGTTCTTC.

This clonotype was recorded many times. The J gene is TRBJ1-3, the V gene TRBV12-3 or TRBV12-4; D remains ambiguous. V lost 6 bases and J lost 0, with 12 bases in between. The CDR3 contains 15 residues. The CDR3 loop reads CASRTETSSGNTIYF. The CDR3, as DNA: TGTGCCAGCAGAACAGAGACAAGCTCTGGAAACACCATATATTTT.

The rearrangement uses TRBV27 and TRBJ1-3, with a possible D match to TRBD1 (5 bases). The CDR3 contains 14 residues. The germline gives CDR1 MNHEY, CDR2 SMNVEV (reference sequence). V gave up 3 bases and J gave up 2 bases, with 8 bases separating them. The CDR3 DNA reads as TGTGCCAGCAGTTTCGCGGGGGCTGGAAACACCATATATTTT. Translating it yields CASSFAGAGNTIYF.

This clonotype came up a few times. A single base separates this from a much larger clone, so it may be a read error. The rearrangement links TRBV20-1 to TRBJ2-1, with TRBD2 matching 7 bases. Per germline, CDR1 DFQATT and CDR2 SNEGSKA (reference sequence). The CDR3 length is 16 residues. The CDR3 DNA sequence: TGCAGTGCTAGAGAGCTGGGAGGGGACTCCTACAAGGAGCAGTTCTTC. This encodes CSARELGGDSYKEQFF.

In its sample, this clonotype was seen many times. The V call is TRBV3-1, the J call TRBJ2-2, with D maybe TRBD2 (6 bases). Germline-derived CDR1 and CDR2 are LGHDT and YNNKEL (reference sequence). The V gene lost 2 bases and the J gene lost 4 bases, with 8 bases spanning the gap. This CDR3 spans 14 amino acids. The CDR3 is CASSQISGTGELFF. CDR3 DNA: TGTGCCAGCAGCCAAATTAGCGGCACCGGGGAGCTGTTTTTT. Full variable domain (rest looked up from reference TRBV3-1 and TRBJ2-2): DTAVSQTPKYLVTQMGNDKSIKCEQNLGHDTMYWYKQDSKKFLKIMFSYNNKELIINETVPNRFSPKSPDKAHLNLHINSLELGDSAVYFCASSQISGTGELFFGEGSRLTVL.

Many counts were recorded for this clonotype. The chain recombines TRBV12-5 with TRBJ2-2; D is unresolved. V was shortened by 0 bases and J by 3 bases, with 5 bases between the two germline ends. Germline V gives CDR1 LGHNT, CDR2 FRNRAP. The CDR3 totals 14 residues. CDR3 region: CASGLVLYTGELFF. CDR3 in DNA: TGTGCTAGTGGTTTGGTACTTTACACCGGGGAGCTGTTTTTT.

This clonotype was detected ten times or more. V is TRBV6-1 and J is TRBJ1-1; 12 nucleotides match TRBD1. With V trimmed by 4 bases and J by 8 bases, 8 bases remained unmatched. This CDR3 contains 15 residues. Germline V lookup: CDR1 MNHNS, CDR2 SASEGT. The CDR3 reads CASSVTGQGAREAFF. Written as DNA, the CDR3 is TGTGCCAGCAGTGTTACGGGACAGGGGGCGCGGGAAGCTTTCTTT.

This clonotype has ten or more counts. This chain connects TRBV3-1 to TRBJ2-3; D unclear. V was trimmed by 1 base and J by 8 bases, leaving 10 bases between them. Germline CDR1 LGHDT, CDR2 YNNKEL (reference sequence). CDR3 length: 13 residues. CDR3 sequence (DNA): TGTGCCAGCAGCCAAGTTATGGTCGGTACGCAGTATTTT. Its translation: CASSQVMVGTQYF.

This clonotype was counted many times. The chain is built from TRBV20-1 and TRBJ2-3; TRBD2 matches 8 bases. Germline trimming cut 3 bases from V and 5 bases from J; bases unmatched to any gene: 10. Per germline, CDR1 DFQATT and CDR2 SNEGSKA (reference sequence). This CDR3 is built from 15 residues. CDR3 protein: CSASHTGSGRDTQYF. The CDR3 DNA reads as TGCAGTGCTAGCCATACGGGGAGCGGGAGAGATACGCAGTATTTT.

This clonotype was recorded many times. This chain joins TRBV6-1 and TRBJ2-7, with 7 bases that match TRBD1. CDR1 is MNHNS, CDR2 SASEGT, per germline. Trimming took 6 bases from V and 5 from J; bases not matched to a gene: 10. The CDR3 length is 14 residues. DNA for the CDR3: TGTGCCAGCAGCTCCGGGACAGTTCGTAACGAGCAGTACTTC. It translates to CASSSGTVRNEQYF.

This clonotype was seen only a few times. The J gene is TRBJ1-3, the V gene TRBV6-6; no clear D gene. The CDR3 has 18 residues. Trimming cost V 0 bases and J 0 bases, with 15 bases left between them. The germline CDR1 and CDR2 sequences are MNHNY and SVGAGI (reference sequence). The DNA of the CDR3 is TGTGCCAGCAGTTACTCTACGGGCAGCGCGCTCTCTGGAAACACCATATATTTT. This sequence encodes CASSYSTGSALSGNTIYF.

This clonotype showed up many times. The chain has TRBV7-9 and TRBJ2-1; 12 bases are a match to TRBD2. Germline V gene data show CDR1 as SEHNR and CDR2 as FQNEAQ (reference sequence). With 5 bases clipped from V and 7 bases from J, the junction kept 6 bases outside the gene matches. The CDR3 has 15 amino acids. The CDR3 is CASSPRLAGGNEQFF. CDR3 in DNA: TGTGCCAGCAGCCCGAGGCTAGCGGGAGGGAATGAGCAGTTCTTC.

As regards this clonotype: This may stem from a read error, because a much larger clone lies one nucleotide away. The rearrangement links TRBV6-5 to TRBJ1-2; no firm D call. The germline V gene has CDR1 MNHEY and CDR2 SVGAGI. The CDR3 runs to 12 residues. The CDR3 is CASSSNRDGCTF. The CDR3 nucleotides read TGTGCCAGCAGTTCCAACAGAGATGGCTGCACCTTC.